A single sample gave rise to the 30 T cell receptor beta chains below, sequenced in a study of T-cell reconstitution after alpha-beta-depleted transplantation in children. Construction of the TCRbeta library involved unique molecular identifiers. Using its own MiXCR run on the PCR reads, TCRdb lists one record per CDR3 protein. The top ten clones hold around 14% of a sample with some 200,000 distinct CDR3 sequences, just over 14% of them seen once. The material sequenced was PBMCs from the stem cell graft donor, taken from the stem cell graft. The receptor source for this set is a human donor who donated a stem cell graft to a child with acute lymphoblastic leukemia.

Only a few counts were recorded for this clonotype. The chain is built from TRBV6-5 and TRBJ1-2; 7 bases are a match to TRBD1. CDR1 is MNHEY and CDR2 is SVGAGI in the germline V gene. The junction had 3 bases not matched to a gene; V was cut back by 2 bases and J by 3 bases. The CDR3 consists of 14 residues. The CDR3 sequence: CASSYQGGDYGYTF. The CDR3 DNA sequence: TGTGCCAGCAGTTACCAGGGGGGCGACTATGGCTACACCTTC.

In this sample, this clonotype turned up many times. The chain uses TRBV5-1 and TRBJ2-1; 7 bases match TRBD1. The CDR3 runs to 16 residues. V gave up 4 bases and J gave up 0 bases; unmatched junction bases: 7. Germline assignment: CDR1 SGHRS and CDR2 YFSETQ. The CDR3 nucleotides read TGCGCCAGCAGCCCAGGGGGTTATCCCTCCTACAATGAGCAGTTCTTC. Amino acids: CASSPGGYPSYNEQFF.

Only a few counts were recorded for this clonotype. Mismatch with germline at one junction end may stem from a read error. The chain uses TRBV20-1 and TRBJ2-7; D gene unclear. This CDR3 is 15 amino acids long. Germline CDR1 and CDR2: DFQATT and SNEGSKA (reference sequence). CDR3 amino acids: CSARETGSRSYEQYF. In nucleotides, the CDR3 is TGCAGTGCTCGAGAGACCGGGTCCCGCTCCTACGAGCAGTACTTC.

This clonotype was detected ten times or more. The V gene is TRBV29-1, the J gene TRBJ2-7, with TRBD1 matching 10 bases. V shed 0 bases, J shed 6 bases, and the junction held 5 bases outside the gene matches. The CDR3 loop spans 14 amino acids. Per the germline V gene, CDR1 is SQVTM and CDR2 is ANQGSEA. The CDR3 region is CSVEEGQGVGEQYF. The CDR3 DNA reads TGCAGCGTTGAAGAAGGACAGGGGGTTGGCGAGCAGTACTTC.

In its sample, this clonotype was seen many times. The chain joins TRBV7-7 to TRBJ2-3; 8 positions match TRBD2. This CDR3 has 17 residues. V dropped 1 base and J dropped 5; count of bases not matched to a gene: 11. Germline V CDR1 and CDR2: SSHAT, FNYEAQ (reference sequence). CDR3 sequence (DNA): TGTGCCAGCAGCTTAGGACCGGGACTAGAAAAAAGAGATACGCAGTATTTT. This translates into CASSLGPGLEKRDTQYF.

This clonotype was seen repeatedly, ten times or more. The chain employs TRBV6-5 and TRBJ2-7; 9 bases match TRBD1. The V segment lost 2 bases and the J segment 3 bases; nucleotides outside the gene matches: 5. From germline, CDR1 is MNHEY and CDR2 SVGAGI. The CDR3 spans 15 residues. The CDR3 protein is CASSYNPTGGYEQYF. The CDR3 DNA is TGTGCCAGCAGTTACAACCCGACAGGGGGCTACGAGCAGTACTTC.

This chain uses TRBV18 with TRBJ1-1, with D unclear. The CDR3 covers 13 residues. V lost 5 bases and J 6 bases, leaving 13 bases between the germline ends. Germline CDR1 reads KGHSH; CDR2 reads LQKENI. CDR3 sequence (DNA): TGTGCCAGCTCATCATGGATAGGAGCTGAAGCTTTCTTT. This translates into CASSSWIGAEAFF.

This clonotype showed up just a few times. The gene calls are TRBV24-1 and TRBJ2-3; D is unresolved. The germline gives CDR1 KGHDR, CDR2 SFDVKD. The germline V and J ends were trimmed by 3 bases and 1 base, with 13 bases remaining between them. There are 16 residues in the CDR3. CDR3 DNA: TGTGCCACCAGTGATCACAGCGCCCCCCGCACAGATACGCAGTATTTT. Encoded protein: CATSDHSAPRTDTQYF.

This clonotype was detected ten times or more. The CDR3 DNA reads as TGTGCCTGGGCAAAAGGGGCCAGGAGCACAGATACGCAGTATTTT. Translated: CAWAKGARSTDTQYF. This chain uses TRBV30 with TRBJ2-3, with D perhaps TRBD1 (5 bases). CDR1 GTSNPN and CDR2 SVGIG come from the germline V gene (reference sequence). The germline V and J ends were trimmed by 5 bases and 0 bases, with 15 bases remaining between them. The CDR3 is 15 residues long.

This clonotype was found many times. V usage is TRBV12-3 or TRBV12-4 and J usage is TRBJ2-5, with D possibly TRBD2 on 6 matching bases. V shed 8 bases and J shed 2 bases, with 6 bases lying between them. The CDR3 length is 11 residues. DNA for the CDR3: TGTGCCAGCGGGGGGCAAGAGACCCAGTACTTC. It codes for CASGGQETQYF.

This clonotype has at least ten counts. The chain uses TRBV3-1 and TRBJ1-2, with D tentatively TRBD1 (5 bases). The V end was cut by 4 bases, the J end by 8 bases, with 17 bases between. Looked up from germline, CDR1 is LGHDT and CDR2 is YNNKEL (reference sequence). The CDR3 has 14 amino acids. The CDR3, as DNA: TGTGCCAGCAGCCCTTTTCACGGGGCAGGCGGCTACACCTTC. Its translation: CASSPFHGAGGYTF.

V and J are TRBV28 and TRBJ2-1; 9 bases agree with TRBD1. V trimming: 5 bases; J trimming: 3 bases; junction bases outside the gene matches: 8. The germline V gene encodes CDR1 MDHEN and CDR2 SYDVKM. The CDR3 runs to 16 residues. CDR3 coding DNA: TGTGCCAGCAGTCCGACCGGGACAGGGATCTACAATGAGCAGTTCTTC. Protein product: CASSPTGTGIYNEQFF.

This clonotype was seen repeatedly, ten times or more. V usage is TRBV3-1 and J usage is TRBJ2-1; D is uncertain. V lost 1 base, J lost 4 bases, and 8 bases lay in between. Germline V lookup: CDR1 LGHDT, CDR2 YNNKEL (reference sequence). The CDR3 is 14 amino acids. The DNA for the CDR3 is TGTGCCAGCAGCCAAGGACACCTATACAATGAGCAGTTCTTC. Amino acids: CASSQGHLYNEQFF.

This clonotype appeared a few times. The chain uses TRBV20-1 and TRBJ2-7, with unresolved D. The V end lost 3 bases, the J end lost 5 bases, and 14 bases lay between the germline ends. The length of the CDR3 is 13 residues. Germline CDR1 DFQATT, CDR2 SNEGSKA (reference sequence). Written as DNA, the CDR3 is TGCAGTGCTAGGCGACCATCCGAAGACGAGCAGTACTTC. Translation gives CSARRPSEDEQYF.

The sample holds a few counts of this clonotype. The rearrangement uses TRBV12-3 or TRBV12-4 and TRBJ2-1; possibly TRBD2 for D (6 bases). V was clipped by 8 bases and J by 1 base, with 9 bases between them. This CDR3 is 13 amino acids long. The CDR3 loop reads CASRERSYNEQFF. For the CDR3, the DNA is TGTGCCAGCCGGGAGAGGTCCTACAATGAGCAGTTCTTC.

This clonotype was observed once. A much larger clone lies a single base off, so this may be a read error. The CDR3 protein is CSARDQTRGGNTKAFF. DNA for the CDR3: TGCAGTGCTAGAGATCAGACCAGGGGGGGAAACACTAAAGCTTTCTTT. The chain carries TRBV20-1 and TRBJ1-1; 7 nucleotides align to TRBD1. Germline V CDR1 and CDR2: DFQATT, SNEGSKA (reference sequence). The CDR3 runs to 16 residues.

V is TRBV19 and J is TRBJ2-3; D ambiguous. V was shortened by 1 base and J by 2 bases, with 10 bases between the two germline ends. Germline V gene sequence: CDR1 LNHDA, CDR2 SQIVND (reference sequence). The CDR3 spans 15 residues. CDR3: CASSIVGTFTDTQYF. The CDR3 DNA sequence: TGTGCCAGTAGTATAGTTGGCACGTTCACAGATACGCAGTATTTT.

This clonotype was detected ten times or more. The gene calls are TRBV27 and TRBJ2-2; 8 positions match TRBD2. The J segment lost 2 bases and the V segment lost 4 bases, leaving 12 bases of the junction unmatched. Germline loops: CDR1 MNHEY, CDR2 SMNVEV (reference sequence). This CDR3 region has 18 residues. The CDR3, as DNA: TGTGCCAGCAGTTCCCTGGAGAGTAGCGGGAAAAACACCGGGGAGCTGTTTTTT. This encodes CASSSLESSGKNTGELFF.

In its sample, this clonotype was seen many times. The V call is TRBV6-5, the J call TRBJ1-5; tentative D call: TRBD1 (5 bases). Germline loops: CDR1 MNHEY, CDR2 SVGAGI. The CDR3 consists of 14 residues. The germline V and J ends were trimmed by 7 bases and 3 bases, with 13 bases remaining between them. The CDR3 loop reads CASKGDSYNQPQHF. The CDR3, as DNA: TGTGCCAGCAAGGGTGACAGCTACAATCAGCCCCAGCATTTT.

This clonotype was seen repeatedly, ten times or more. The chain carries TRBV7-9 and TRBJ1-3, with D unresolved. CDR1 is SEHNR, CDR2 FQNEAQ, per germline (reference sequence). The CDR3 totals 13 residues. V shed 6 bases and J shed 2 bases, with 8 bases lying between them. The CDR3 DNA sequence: TGTGCCAGCAGGGGTTATACTGGAAACACCATATATTTT. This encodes CASRGYTGNTIYF.

The CDR3 region has the DNA TGTGCCACCAGCATGGGGTACAATGAGCAGTTCTTC. Its translation is CATSMGYNEQFF. The chain links TRBV15 to TRBJ2-1; D is ambiguous. In germline, CDR1 is LNHNV, CDR2 YYDKDF (reference sequence). CDR3 size: 12 residues. V lost 4 bases to trimming and J lost 4 bases, with 5 bases between them. The complete variable domain, with remaining parts taken from reference TRBV15 and TRBJ2-1, reads DAMVIQNPRYQVTQFGKPVTLSCSQTLNHNVMYWYQQKSSQAPKLLFHYYDKDFNNEADTPDNFQSRRPNTSFCFLDIRSPGLGDTAMYLCATSMGYNEQFFGPGTRLTVL.

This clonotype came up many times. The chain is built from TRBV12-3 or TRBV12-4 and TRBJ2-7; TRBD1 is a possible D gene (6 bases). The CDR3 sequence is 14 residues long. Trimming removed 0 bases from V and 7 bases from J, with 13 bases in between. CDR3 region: CASSLAGRGREQYF. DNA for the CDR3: TGTGCCAGCAGTTTAGCGGGCAGGGGAAGGGAGCAGTACTTC.

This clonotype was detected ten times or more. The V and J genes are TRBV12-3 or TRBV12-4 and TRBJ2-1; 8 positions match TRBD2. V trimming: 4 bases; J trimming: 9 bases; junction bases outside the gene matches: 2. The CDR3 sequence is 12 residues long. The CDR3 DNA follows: TGTGCCAGCAGTTCCGGGACTAGTGAGCAGTTCTTC. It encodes CASSSGTSEQFF.

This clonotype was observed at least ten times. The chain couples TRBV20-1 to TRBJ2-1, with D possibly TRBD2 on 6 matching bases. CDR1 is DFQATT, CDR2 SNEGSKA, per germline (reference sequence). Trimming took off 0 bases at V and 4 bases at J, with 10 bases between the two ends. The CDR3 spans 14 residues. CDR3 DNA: TGCAGTGCTAGAGACGGGAGATCGTACAATGAGCAGTTCTTC. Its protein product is CSARDGRSYNEQFF.

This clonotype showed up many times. The chain's CDR3 is CSVLGLAVSYNEQFF. The CDR3 DNA reads TGCAGCGTACTCGGACTAGCGGTATCCTACAATGAGCAGTTCTTC. The V and J genes are TRBV29-1 and TRBJ2-1; 10 positions agree with TRBD2. Germline-derived CDR1 and CDR2 are SQVTM and ANQGSEA. The V and J ends lost 6 bases and 1 base, in that order; junction bases with no gene match: 6. This CDR3 has 15 amino acids.

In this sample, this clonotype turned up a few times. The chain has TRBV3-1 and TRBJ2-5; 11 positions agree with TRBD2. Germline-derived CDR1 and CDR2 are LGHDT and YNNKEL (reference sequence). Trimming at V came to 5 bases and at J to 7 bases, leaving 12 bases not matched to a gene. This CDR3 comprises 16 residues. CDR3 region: CASSAPLTSGAGTQYF. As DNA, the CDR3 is TGTGCCAGCAGCGCCCCCCTGACTAGCGGGGCCGGGACCCAGTACTTC.

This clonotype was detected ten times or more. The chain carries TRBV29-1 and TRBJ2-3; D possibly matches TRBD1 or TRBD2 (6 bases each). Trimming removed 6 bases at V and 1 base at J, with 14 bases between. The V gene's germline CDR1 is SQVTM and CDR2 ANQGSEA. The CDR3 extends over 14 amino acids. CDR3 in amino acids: CSVTGAVGTDTQYF. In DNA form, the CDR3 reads TGCAGCGTAACGGGGGCCGTGGGCACAGATACGCAGTATTTT.

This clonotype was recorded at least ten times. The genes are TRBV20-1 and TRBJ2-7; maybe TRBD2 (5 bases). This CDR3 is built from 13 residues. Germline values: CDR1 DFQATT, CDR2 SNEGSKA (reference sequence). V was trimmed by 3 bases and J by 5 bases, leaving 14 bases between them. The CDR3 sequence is CSASGGLRDEQYF. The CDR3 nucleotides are TGCAGTGCTAGCGGCGGGCTTCGGGACGAGCAGTACTTC.

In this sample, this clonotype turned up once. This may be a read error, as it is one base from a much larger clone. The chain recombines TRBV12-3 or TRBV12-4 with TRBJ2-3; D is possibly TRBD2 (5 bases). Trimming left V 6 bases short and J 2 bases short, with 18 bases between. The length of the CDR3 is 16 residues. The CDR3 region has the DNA TGTGCCAGCAGGATTATCGGGATCAAACCCACAGATACGCAGTATTTT. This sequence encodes CASRIIGIKPTDTQYF.

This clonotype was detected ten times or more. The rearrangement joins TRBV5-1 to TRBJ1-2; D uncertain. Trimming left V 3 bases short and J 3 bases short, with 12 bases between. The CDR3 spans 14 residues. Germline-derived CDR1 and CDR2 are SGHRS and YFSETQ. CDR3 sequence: CASSYYRRHYGYTF. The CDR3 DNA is TGCGCCAGCAGCTACTACCGGCGCCACTATGGCTACACCTTC. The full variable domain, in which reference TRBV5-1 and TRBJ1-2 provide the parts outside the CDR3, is KAGVTQTPRYLIKTRGQQVTLSCSPISGHRSVSWYQQTPGQGLQFLFEYFSETQRNKGNFPGRFSGRQFSNSRSEMNVSTLELGDSALYLCASSYYRRHYGYTFGSGTRLTVV.